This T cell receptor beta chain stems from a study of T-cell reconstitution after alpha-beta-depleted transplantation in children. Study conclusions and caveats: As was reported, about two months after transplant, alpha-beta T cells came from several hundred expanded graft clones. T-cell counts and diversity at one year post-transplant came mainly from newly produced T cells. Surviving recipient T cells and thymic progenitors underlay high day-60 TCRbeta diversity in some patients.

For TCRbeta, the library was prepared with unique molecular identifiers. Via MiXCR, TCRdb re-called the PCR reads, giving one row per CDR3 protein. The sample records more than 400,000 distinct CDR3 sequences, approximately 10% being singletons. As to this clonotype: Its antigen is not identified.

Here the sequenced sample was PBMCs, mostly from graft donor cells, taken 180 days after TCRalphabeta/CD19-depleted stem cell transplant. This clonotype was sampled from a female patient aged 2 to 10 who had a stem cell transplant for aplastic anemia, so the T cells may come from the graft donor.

For the CDR3, the DNA is TGTGCCAGCAGCTCACCCGGGACTAGCGGGTATCTTTCCGGGGAGCTGTTTTTT. It translates to CASSSPGTSGYLSGELFF. This chain links TRBV11-2 with TRBJ2-2; 12 bases are a match to TRBD2. J gave up 6 bases and V 4 bases, and 12 bases lay outside the gene matches. The CDR3 loop spans 18 amino acids. CDR1 and CDR2 (germline): SGHAT, FQNNGV.